These 18 T cell receptor beta chains came from one sample sequenced in a study of shared clonotypes between healthy human individuals (dated by TCRdb to about 2020). Libraries came from the immunoSEQ multiplex PCR assay. The clones in this table, taken by TCRdb from immuneACCESS, are in-frame only. Not every clone is retained; where verified, under half of the shortfall comes from an unresolved V gene, and the cause of the rest is unknown. The sample includes about 1,900,000 clones, with approximately 94% observed a single time. The ten largest make up roughly 1% of the sample. CD8 naive samples were obtained by positive selection for CCR7 among CD45RO-negative cells, yielding a CD45RA+CCR7+ population from which TemRA cells were excluded. Sequencing was done on a sample of naive CD8+ T cells sorted from blood. The cell subset or site tag for this specimen amounts to: CD45RA+CCR7+. The receptors originated from a man aged 18 to 35 in good health.

Only one count was recorded for this clone. The V gene is TRBV5-6, the J gene TRBJ1-5, with D possibly matching TRBD1 (5 bases). CDR1 is SGHDT, CDR2 YYEEEE, per germline. The CDR3 has 17 residues. Trimming cost V 0 bases and J 3 bases, with 16 bases left between them. CDR3 in amino acids: CASSLGSFRGYNQPQHF. The CDR3 nucleotides are TGTGCCAGCAGCTTGGGATCGTTTCGGGGCTACAATCAGCCCCAGCATTTT.

The chain joins TRBV11-2 to TRBJ1-4, with D possibly TRBD1 on 5 matching bases. V lost 5 bases to trimming and J lost 6 bases, with 19 bases between them. This CDR3 spans 16 amino acids. Germline CDR1 and CDR2: SGHAT and FQNNGV. The CDR3 spells CASSPRVGRADEKLFF. The CDR3 coding sequence is TGTGCCAGCAGCCCGAGGGTGGGGCGGGCGGATGAAAAACTGTTTTTT.

This clone was found once. J is TRBJ1-5 and V is TRBV6-1; 7 bases map to TRBD1. Germline assignment: CDR1 MNHNS and CDR2 SASEGT. The ends lost 0 bases at V and 4 bases at J; junction bases unmatched: 15. This CDR3 region has 19 residues. CDR3 nucleotide sequence: TGTGCCAGCAGTGAAGCCGACACGTGGGGAAAGGGGGCTAATCAGCCCCAGCATTTT. Translated: CASSEADTWGKGANQPQHF.

The chain is built from TRBV21-1 and TRBJ2-5; the table's D call, TRBD1, was not checked against the DNA. TRBV21-1 represents a pseudogene. CDR3 length equals 13 residues. Written as DNA, the CDR3 is TGTGCCAGCAGCGGACAGGCTGAAGAGACCCAGTACTTC. Amino acid sequence: CASSGQAEETQYF.

The chain uses TRBV29-1 and TRBJ2-4, with 8 nucleotides matching TRBD1. The V segment lost 3 bases and the J segment 4 bases; nucleotides outside the gene matches: 11. The CDR3 is 16 amino acids. Germline V CDR1 and CDR2: SQVTM, ANQGSEA. CDR3 DNA sequence: TGCAGCGTTGAGACAGCCAGGGGGCATGAGAAAAACATTCAGTACTTC. This translates into CSVETARGHEKNIQYF.

V is TRBV29-1 and J is TRBJ2-1; TRBD1 is a possible D gene (6 bases). CDR1 and CDR2 from the germline V gene are SQVTM and ANQGSEA. V lost 4 bases to trimming and J lost 8 bases, with 12 bases between them. The CDR3 length is 12 residues. The CDR3 loop reads CSVVGHHDEQFF. The CDR3 nucleotides read TGCAGCGTTGTGGGACACCATGATGAGCAGTTCTTC.

The CDR3 DNA is TGCGCCAGCAGGCCGGGACTAGCGGGCGAGCAGTACTTC. Its protein product is CASRPGLAGEQYF. The chain employs TRBV10-2 and TRBJ2-7; 12 nucleotides line up with TRBD2. Germline trimming cut 6 bases from V and 6 bases from J; bases unmatched to any gene: 3. CDR1 and CDR2 from the germline V gene are WSHSY and SAAADI. This CDR3 comprises 13 residues.

The V call is TRBV7-3, the J call TRBJ2-3, with D perhaps matching TRBD2 (6 bases). The V and J ends lost 2 bases and 0 bases respectively, with 15 bases between them. This CDR3 contains 17 residues. CDR1 is SGHTA, CDR2 FQGTGA, per germline. DNA of the CDR3: TGTGCCAGCAGCTTAGGTCTTGTCGGGACTAGCACAGATACGCAGTATTTT. It translates to CASSLGLVGTSTDTQYF.

The chain combines TRBV5-4 with TRBJ2-1, with TRBD2 as a possible D gene (5 bases). With 2 bases removed from V and 7 bases from J, the gap between germline ends came to 10 bases. Germline V gene sequence: CDR1 SGHNT, CDR2 YYREEE (reference sequence). This CDR3 comprises 13 residues. The CDR3 DNA reads TGTGCCAGCAGCTTAATACTAGGAAATGAGCAGTTCTTC. This sequence encodes CASSLILGNEQFF.

The chain recombines TRBV4-1 with TRBJ1-1; 7 bases map to TRBD1. The CDR3 runs 14 residues. CDR1 and CDR2 from the germline V gene are MGHRA and YSYEKL. J was trimmed by 5 bases and V by 5 bases; bases with no gene match: 8. CDR3 sequence (DNA): TGCGCCAGCAGCTTCAGACAGGGAGGAACTGAAGCTTTCTTT. This gives the protein CASSFRQGGTEAFF.

About this clone itself: The same CDR3 arises from other DNA sequences in this sample as well. V gene TRBV27 combines with J gene TRBJ2-7; D might be TRBD1 (5 bases). The CDR3 spans 13 residues. Germline CDR1 and CDR2: MNHEY and SMNVEV (reference sequence). Trimming removed 3 bases at V and 2 bases at J, with 8 bases between. The CDR3: CASSLQGPYEQYF. In nucleotides, the CDR3 is TGTGCCAGCAGTTTGCAGGGCCCCTACGAGCAGTACTTC.

This chain links TRBV6-1 with TRBJ2-7; D gene uncertain. The CDR3 is 14 amino acids. CDR1 MNHNS and CDR2 SASEGT come from the germline V gene. Trimming cost V 6 bases and J 3 bases, with 15 bases left between them. The chain's CDR3 is CASSDEYLGYEQYF. As DNA, the CDR3 is TGTGCCAGCAGCGATGAATACCTAGGCTACGAGCAGTACTTC.

The V and J genes are TRBV29-1 and TRBJ1-2, with 10 bases matching TRBD1. CDR1 SQVTM and CDR2 ANQGSEA come from the germline V gene. CDR3 length: 15 amino acids. V trimming: 6 bases; J trimming: 5 bases; junction bases outside the gene matches: 12. The CDR3 DNA sequence: TGCAGCGTGACAGGGGGCCTGGTTCGCCGATATGGCTACACCTTC. Translation gives CSVTGGLVRRYGYTF.

This rearrangement joins TRBV19 to TRBJ1-1; D remains unclear. V lost 3 bases and J lost 0, with 14 bases in between. CDR3 length equals 16 residues. Germline V gives CDR1 LNHDA, CDR2 SQIVND (reference sequence). The CDR3 DNA follows: TGTGCCAGTAGTATGAACATGGAGACTATGAACACTGAAGCTTTCTTT. It encodes CASSMNMETMNTEAFF.

About this clone itself: Other DNA sequences in this sample translate to the same CDR3. The chain uses TRBV19 and TRBJ2-7; D is unclear. The CDR3 consists of 13 residues. V dropped 3 bases and J dropped 2 bases, with 8 bases sitting between them. Germline CDR1 LNHDA, CDR2 SQIVND (reference sequence). The CDR3 DNA reads TGTGCCAGTAGTATGGCCCCCGCCTACGAGCAGTACTTC. The encoded protein is CASSMAPAYEQYF.

The CDR3 DNA is TGCGCCAGCAGCGCCACTAGCGGGAGTGAAGAGACCCAGTACTTC. Amino acids: CASSATSGSEETQYF. This chain joins TRBV5-1 and TRBJ2-5; 11 nucleotides align to TRBD2. J gave up 3 bases and V 4 bases, and 5 bases lay outside the gene matches. The CDR3 is 15 residues long. Per germline, CDR1 SGHRS and CDR2 YFSETQ.

The V gene is TRBV11-2, the J gene TRBJ2-2, with D perhaps given as TRBD1 or TRBD2 (5 bases each). Germline CDR1 SGHAT, CDR2 FQNNGV. V was trimmed by 5 bases and J by 1 base, leaving 14 bases between them. The CDR3 runs 16 residues. DNA of the CDR3: TGTGCCAGCAGCGAGACCGGGACGGTGAACACCGGGGAGCTGTTTTTT. It translates to CASSETGTVNTGELFF. The entire variable domain, with the rest obtained from reference TRBV11-2 and TRBJ2-2, is as follows: EAGVAQSPRYKIIEKRQSVAFWCNPISGHATLYWYQQILGQGPKLLIQFQNNGVVDDSQLPKDRFSAERLKGVDSTLKIQPAKLEDSAVYLCASSETGTVNTGELFFGEGSRLTVL.

The chain joins TRBV9 to TRBJ2-1; TRBD2 might be the D (6 bases). The germline V and J ends were trimmed by 3 bases and 0 bases, with 10 bases remaining between them. The germline V gene has CDR1 SGDLS and CDR2 YYNGEE. CDR3 length equals 15 residues. The CDR3 sequence: CASSGRESSYNEQFF. The CDR3 DNA reads as TGTGCCAGCAGCGGACGGGAGAGCTCCTACAATGAGCAGTTCTTC.